This T cell receptor beta chain was observed in a study of cytotoxic CD8 clonotypes in ibrutinib-treated CLL. CDR1 is SGHTA, CDR2 FQGTGA, per germline. J gave up 0 bases and V 5 bases, and 4 bases lay outside the gene matches. This CDR3 comprises 14 residues. Target depth was 1 in 200,000 to 1 in 1 million T cells, about 10x per clonotype. Some clones are missing from TCRdb's copy, which holds only in-frame ones; the method was immunoSEQ multiplex PCR. The profile shows 35,000 to 55,000 clones, approximately 69% of them singletons. Sequenced material: PBMCs, taken after 12 months of ibrutinib treatment. The chain couples TRBV7-3 to TRBJ2-7; 7 bases align to TRBD1. This receptor was identified in a human donor with chronic lymphocytic leukemia. The CDR3 region is CASSPDRSSYEQYF. The DNA for the CDR3 is TGTGCCAGCAGCCCGGACAGGAGCTCCTACGAGCAGTACTTC.